These 19 T cell receptor beta chains share one sample of origin, sequenced in a study of regulatory T cells in long-lasting Graves disease. As for time point: newly diagnosed GD, antithyroid drugs for less than 3 months. PBMC RNA was the source of the TCR library. Assembly of TCR beta libraries relied on iRepertoire HTBI primers together with Arm-PCR of CDR3 regions. TCRdb fed the multiplex PCR reads into MiXCR, producing one record per CDR3 protein. This table holds 400,000 to 450,000 distinct CDR3 sequences, 15% found once. The same sample was also studied in work on T cells in Graves' hyperthyroidism and ophthalmopathy.

Material: peripheral blood mononuclear cells (PBMCs), obtained at new diagnosis, from a patient treated with antithyroid drugs. The receptors originated from a woman younger than 45 with Graves disease.

The chain combines TRBV20-1 with TRBJ2-7; 8 positions agree with TRBD2. The germline CDR1 and CDR2 sequences are DFQATT and SNEGSKA (reference sequence). With V trimmed by 6 bases and J by 3 bases, 7 bases remained unmatched. This CDR3 has 13 amino acids. CDR3 protein: CSAKSGSGYEQYF. The CDR3 DNA reads TGCAGTGCCAAAAGCGGGAGTGGCTACGAGCAGTACTTC.

There are many counts of this clonotype. The gene calls are TRBV29-1 and TRBJ2-1; D not resolved. V lost 0 bases and J lost 10, with 10 bases in between. The CDR3 loop spans 12 amino acids. Germline loops: CDR1 SQVTM, CDR2 ANQGSEA. CDR3 protein: CSVEDQWPEQFF. CDR3 bases: TGCAGCGTTGAAGATCAATGGCCCGAGCAGTTCTTC.

The table lists this clonotype with many counts. The V and J genes are TRBV4-1 and TRBJ1-1; possible D gene TRBD1, 6 bases. The V end was cut by 0 bases, the J end by 8 bases, with 10 bases between. CDR3 length equals 13 residues. Per the germline V gene, CDR1 is MGHRA and CDR2 is YSYEKL. In nucleotides, the CDR3 is TGCGCCAGCAGCCAAGACGGGGGCTCGGAAGCTTTCTTT. It translates to CASSQDGGSEAFF.

In this sample, this clonotype turned up many times. The V and J genes are TRBV12-3 or TRBV12-4 and TRBJ1-1, with a possible D match to TRBD1 (5 bases). This CDR3 comprises 13 residues. Trimming left V 4 bases short and J 4 bases short, with 10 bases between. CDR3 sequence: CASSSGLATEAFF. CDR3 DNA sequence: TGTGCCAGCAGTTCGGGACTAGCCACTGAAGCTTTCTTT.

This chain uses TRBV6-1 with TRBJ2-1; weak D call: TRBD1 (6 bases). Germline CDR1 is MNHNS and CDR2 is SASEGT. This CDR3 has 15 residues. Trimming stripped 5 bases from V and 3 bases from J, with 14 bases between. CDR3 sequence: CASSPRDKIYNEQFF. Written as DNA, the CDR3 is TGTGCCAGCAGTCCCCGGGACAAGATCTACAATGAGCAGTTCTTC.

In this sample, this clonotype turned up a few times. An end of the junction differs from the germline gene, which may be a read error. The chain has TRBV5-1 and TRBJ1-6; perhaps TRBD1 as D (5 bases). Looked up from germline, CDR1 is SGHRS and CDR2 is YFSETQ. This CDR3 contains 13 residues. In DNA form, the CDR3 reads TGCGCCAACAGCTGGGACCACGAGTCACCCCTCCACTTT. Its protein is CANSWDHESPLHF. The whole variable domain, remainder taken from reference TRBV5-1 and TRBJ1-6, is KAGVTQTPRYLIKTRGQQVTLSCSPISGHRSVSWYQQTPGQGLQFLFEYFSETQRNKGNFPGRFSGRQFSNSRSEMNVSTLELGDSALYLCANSWDHESPLHFGNGTRLTVT.

This clonotype was counted between two and nine times. This chain links TRBV11-2 with TRBJ2-1, with 7 bases that match TRBD1. There are 15 residues in the CDR3. Losses at the gene ends were 5 bases for V and 4 bases for J; bases not matched to a gene: 8. The germline V gene encodes CDR1 SGHAT and CDR2 FQNNGV. CDR3 sequence reads: CASSRGNRGYNEQFF. The CDR3 DNA reads TGTGCCAGCAGCCGAGGCAACAGGGGATACAATGAGCAGTTCTTC.

For this clonotype: A read error may explain this, as a much larger clone is one base away. The chain has TRBV27 and TRBJ2-7; possible D gene TRBD1, 7 bases. Deletions cut 8 bases from V and 4 bases from J, with 15 bases between. From germline, CDR1 is MNHEY and CDR2 SMNVEV (reference sequence). The CDR3 has 13 amino acids. CDR3 residues: CASGGTVRYEQYF. The CDR3 DNA is TGTGCCAGCGGGGGGACAGTTAGGTACGAGCAGTACTTC.

On this clonotype itself: At one boundary the junction diverges from the germline segment, which might be a read error. The CDR3 nucleotides are TGTGCCAGCAGTTTACGGCAGCAGCACCAGCATTTT. As protein: CASSLRQQHQHF. This sequence joins TRBV12-3 or TRBV12-4 and TRBJ1-5; D unclear. The CDR3 is 12 residues long.

The chain employs TRBV6-1 and TRBJ1-6; D is uncertain. V was cut by 6 bases and J by 3 bases, with 12 bases left in between. From germline, CDR1 is MNHNS and CDR2 SASEGT. The CDR3 has 15 residues. CDR3 nucleotide sequence: TGTGCCAGCAGCACTCCCTTCGACTATAATTCACCCCTCCACTTT. Translating gives CASSTPFDYNSPLHF.

The rearrangement links TRBV7-3 to TRBJ2-2; D ambiguous. The CDR3 is 13 residues long. The V end lost 5 bases, the J end lost 1 base, and 5 bases lay between the germline ends. The germline CDR1 and CDR2 sequences are SGHTA and FQGTGA. CDR3 nucleotide sequence: TGTGCCAGCAGCATCCGGAACACCGGGGAGCTGTTTTTT. Protein: CASSIRNTGELFF.

This clonotype was seen ten or more times. V is TRBV20-1 and J is TRBJ1-1, with D unresolved. V lost 5 bases and J lost 1, with 5 bases in between. There are 11 residues in the CDR3. CDR1 is DFQATT and CDR2 is SNEGSKA in the germline V gene (reference sequence). The CDR3 sequence: CSAPRNTEAFF. CDR3 DNA sequence: TGCAGTGCTCCACGGAACACTGAAGCTTTCTTT.

This clonotype showed up many times. The chain joins TRBV20-1 to TRBJ2-7; the D call may be TRBD1 or TRBD2 (6 bases each). This CDR3 contains 14 residues. V dropped 3 bases and J dropped 2 bases, with 14 bases sitting between them. Germline CDR1 is DFQATT and CDR2 is SNEGSKA (reference sequence). Here the CDR3 reads CSASGGPFTYEQYF. In DNA, the CDR3 is TGCAGTGCTAGTGGGGGGCCGTTTACCTACGAGCAGTACTTC.

The rearrangement uses TRBV20-1 and TRBJ2-2, with 9 positions matching TRBD2. From germline, CDR1 is DFQATT and CDR2 SNEGSKA (reference sequence). The CDR3 sequence is 14 residues long. After removal of 5 bases from V and 7 bases from J, the junction contained 8 bases not matched to a gene. CDR3 DNA: TGCAGTGCTCCGCGGGCGGGAGGGGTCGGGGAGCTGTTTTTT. Protein sequence: CSAPRAGGVGELFF.

Concerning this clonotype itself: A single base separates this from a much larger clone, so it may be a read error. This chain uses TRBV12-3 or TRBV12-4 with TRBJ1-2; the D is unclear. The length of the CDR3 is 16 residues. CDR3 DNA sequence: TGTGCCAGCAGTTACTCGACTCAGAAACTGATCTATGGCCACACCTTC. Its protein is CASSYSTQKLIYGHTF.

The table lists this clonotype with many counts. This chain uses TRBV10-1 with TRBJ2-1; 9 nucleotides align to TRBD2. The CDR3 length is 16 residues. Germline values: CDR1 WNHNN, CDR2 SYGVQD (reference sequence). The V and J ends lost 5 bases and 8 bases, in that order; junction bases with no gene match: 13. CDR3 coding DNA: TGCGCCAGCAGTTCGATGACTAGCGGAGGGAGGGATGAGCAGTTCTTC. It is translated as CASSSMTSGGRDEQFF.

This clonotype showed up many times. This chain links TRBV24-1 with TRBJ2-5; D is perhaps TRBD2 (6 bases). Germline CDR1 reads KGHDR; CDR2 reads SFDVKD. Trimming stripped 7 bases from V and 5 bases from J, with 16 bases between. This CDR3 spans 14 amino acids. The CDR3: CATRLTRISETQYF. CDR3 nucleotides: TGTGCCACCAGACTGACTAGGATATCGGAGACCCAGTACTTC.

This clonotype has at least ten counts. The chain combines TRBV3-1 with TRBJ2-2; 10 positions match TRBD2. The germline CDR1 and CDR2 sequences are LGHDT and YNNKEL (reference sequence). After removal of 1 base from V and 4 bases from J, the junction contained 6 bases not matched to a gene. The CDR3 extends over 17 amino acids. The CDR3 loop is CASSQVRLAGFTGELFF. The DNA of the CDR3 is TGTGCCAGCAGCCAAGTCCGACTAGCGGGTTTCACCGGGGAGCTGTTTTTT.

This clonotype was seen many times. The J gene is TRBJ1-2, the V gene TRBV5-1, with D possibly matching TRBD1 (5 bases). Per germline, CDR1 SGHRS and CDR2 YFSETQ. This CDR3 region has 15 residues. Trimming left V 4 bases short and J 4 bases short, with 17 bases between. The CDR3 DNA reads as TGCGCCAGCAGCATGGACTCCTTAGGGGTCTATGGCTACACCTTC. Translating it yields CASSMDSLGVYGYTF.